The sequence of this T cell receptor (beta chain) was determined in a study of a mutant IDH1 vaccine in newly diagnosed glioma (dated by TCRdb to the early 2020s). Background for the entire study: Vaccination began 4-6 weeks after radiotherapy alone, or alongside temozolomide cycles in the chemotherapy-containing groups. The roughly 34 treated patients were about 60% male and roughly 40% female, with a mean age of roughly 42 years. Prior to enrollment, standard therapy consisting of radiotherapy alone, temozolomide alone, or radiochemotherapy with temozolomide had been administered to patients, with the combination being received by most patients. The week-35 safety follow-up took place at visit V12, and the week-47 end of study took place at visit V13. Six visits were used for peripheral blood collection: V03 (baseline), V05, V07, V10, V12 and V13. For exploratory analyses, around 23 treated patients had longitudinal TCRB deep sequencing done wherever samples were available.

Library prep was done by the immunoSEQ multiplex PCR assay. Rearranged TCR beta chain sequences were amplified using the hsTCRB Kit according to the manufacturer's protocol. TCRB libraries were sequenced on an Illumina MiSeq. The original methods were these. The kit vendor's proprietary platform handled demultiplexing, trimming and gene mapping. Here the immuneACCESS table is served through TCRdb, limited to in-frame sequences with V and J called. Missing clones are a known gap in these copies; in checked studies unresolved V genes cover under half, and the rest lacks a known reason. The V and J calls and clone size are taken from that table; D and trimming were inferred from the DNA. Counted in this sample were roughly 30,000 clones; approximately 77% of them appeared once. The ten largest account for roughly 14% of the sample. Results the study describes overall, beyond this receptor: Changes in the top peripheral T cell clonotypes picked up by TCRB sequencing did not appear to be linked to pseudoprogression. Across multiple MHC alleles, vaccine-induced immune responses were seen in around 94% of patients. The authors noted that analyses of patient blood samples could not be reproduced because of sample limitations. Selection of PBMC samples for TCRB deep sequencing was based on availability.

V is pruned by 0 bases and J by 5 bases, leaving 4 bases of the junction without a gene match. Per the germline V gene (reference sequence), LNHNV is the CDR1 and YYDKDF is the CDR2. Counted from cysteine to phenylalanine, this CDR3 has 17 amino acids. Only CDR3 DNA is held: 51 bases, read in frame from base 1. The meaning of the sample's time point label: week 35, safety follow-up. Each vaccine dose, consisting of 300 ug of a 20-mer mutant IDH1 peptide in Montanide, was administered subcutaneously with topical imiquimod. Patients received eight vaccinations in weeks 1, 3, 5, 7, 11, 15, 19 and 23, corresponding to visits V03 through V10. The donors had newly diagnosed IDH1-mutant astrocytomas of WHO grade 3 or 4 that showed loss of nuclear ATRX. The samples were drawn from NOA16, a multicentre, single-arm, open-label phase I trial in Germany that tested a mutant IDH1 peptide vaccine in humans for the first time. The DNeasy Blood and Tissue Kit was used to extract genomic DNA from EDTA blood for TCRB sequencing.

This clone was counted only a few times. Its binding antigen is unknown. Per-base qualities were not stored, and no clone one base away is much larger. This receptor chain uses TRBV15 and TRBJ2-2; 12 junctional bases match TRBD2. This receptor was obtained from a man aged 25 to 40 with glioma. This sample comprised PBMCs, obtained from a glioma patient whose treatment included an IDH1 peptide vaccine. The DNA is as follows: TGTGCCACCAGCAGAGATAGACTAGCGGGAGCGACCGGGGAGCTGTTTTTT. Translated, it reads CATSRDRLAGATGELFF.